The 11 T cell receptor beta chains below were found in one sample sequenced in a study of blood T cell repertoires in COVID-19. The protocol was immunoSEQ multiplex PCR, while the TCRdb copy is restricted to in-frame clones and leaves out a portion. Altogether about 250,000 clones are present, almost 85% being singletons, with the ten largest covering 8.5% to 9.5%. Input material: PBMCs or T cells enriched from blood (not recorded which). Every receptor here comes from a woman aged 45-59 years with acute COVID-19.

CDR3 bases: TGCGCCAGCAGCCTAGCGGGGGTCCAAGAGACCCAGTACTTC. This translates into CASSLAGVQETQYF. The chain is built from TRBV5-1 and TRBJ2-5; the match to TRBD2 covers 10 bases. The V gene's germline CDR1 is SGHRS and CDR2 YFSETQ. There are 14 residues in the CDR3. After removal of 4 bases from V and 1 base from J, the junction contained 1 base not matched to a gene.

Details on this clone: The germline gene is not matched at one end of the junction; a read error may be the cause. The CDR3 DNA follows: TGTGCCAGCAGTTCGCCAGCAGGGGGCCTACACACTGAAGCTTTTTTT. Translation gives CASSSPAGGLHTEAFF. The rearrangement joins TRBV28 to TRBJ1-1; 8 bases fit TRBD1. The CDR3 contains 16 residues. Germline CDR1 MDHEN, CDR2 SYDVKM. Full variable domain (remainder filled in from reference TRBV28 and TRBJ1-1): DVKVTQSSRYLVKRTGEKVFLECVQDMDHENMFWYRQDPGLGLRLIYFSYDVKMKEKGDIPEGYSVSREKKERFSLILESASTNQTSMYLCASSSPAGGLHTEAFFGQGTRLTVV.

The chain combines TRBV7-2 with TRBJ2-3, with 14 bases lining up with TRBD2. V dropped 4 bases and J dropped 9; count of bases not matched to a gene: 3. Germline CDR1 SGHTA, CDR2 FQGNSA. This CDR3 region has 14 residues. The CDR3 here is CASSSGLAGATQYF. The DNA for the CDR3 is TGTGCCAGCAGCTCGGGACTAGCGGGGGCCACGCAGTATTTT.

V and J are TRBV9 and TRBJ2-2, with 7 bases identical to TRBD1. The CDR3 consists of 15 residues. In germline, CDR1 is SGDLS, CDR2 YYNGEE. V was pared by 4 bases and J by 4 bases, with 7 bases of the junction left unmatched. CDR3 sequence (DNA): TGTGCCAGCAGCTCCCGACAGGGTGTCACCGGGGAGCTGTTTTTT. This translates into CASSSRQGVTGELFF.

The chain couples TRBV5-1 to TRBJ2-6; 10 nucleotides align to TRBD2. V trimming: 4 bases; J trimming: 0 bases; junction bases outside the gene matches: 16. In germline, CDR1 is SGHRS, CDR2 YFSETQ. CDR3 size: 21 residues. This chain's CDR3 is CASSPHLGLAGANSGANVLTF. The CDR3 DNA reads as TGCGCCAGCAGCCCACATTTAGGGCTAGCGGGGGCCAACTCTGGGGCCAACGTCCTGACTTTC.

The V and J genes are TRBV21-1 and TRBJ1-1; the table names TRBD1, a call not compared with the DNA. TRBV21-1 has pseudogene status. The CDR3 is 15 residues long. The CDR3 DNA is TGTGCCAGCAGCAAACCCCAGGTCGTGAACACTGAAGCTTTCTTT. It is translated as CASSKPQVVNTEAFF.

This clone was observed once. This rearrangement joins TRBV28 to TRBJ2-7; D call uncertain. Germline CDR1 MDHEN, CDR2 SYDVKM. The V end was cut by 10 bases, the J end by 2 bases, with 12 bases between. The length of the CDR3 is 12 residues. CDR3 in amino acids: CATLQNTYEQYF. DNA of the CDR3: TGTGCCACCCTACAGAATACCTACGAGCAGTACTTC.

This clone appeared a few times. The V call is TRBV7-2, the J call TRBJ2-1; 7 bases are a match to TRBD2. Germline V lookup: CDR1 SGHTA, CDR2 FQGNSA. The CDR3 length is 15 residues. V was clipped by 5 bases and J by 7 bases; unmatched bases: 11. For the CDR3, the DNA is TGTGCCAGCAGCCTAGACGCGGGGGTGGGGAATGAGCAGTTCTTC. Encoded protein: CASSLDAGVGNEQFF.

This clone was counted between two and nine times. V and J are TRBV5-1 and TRBJ1-3; TRBD1 aligns across 7 bases. The CDR3 extends over 15 amino acids. From germline, CDR1 is SGHRS and CDR2 YFSETQ. Germline trimming cut 4 bases from V and 1 base from J; bases unmatched to any gene: 5. CDR3 region: CASSVSGGSGNTIYF. As DNA, the CDR3 is TGCGCCAGCAGCGTTTCAGGGGGTTCTGGAAACACCATATATTTT.

The rearrangement links TRBV27 to TRBJ1-3, with 10 positions matching TRBD1. Losses at the gene ends were 6 bases for V and 1 base for J; bases not matched to a gene: 9. This CDR3 is 17 amino acids long. CDR1 and CDR2 (germline): MNHEY, SMNVEV (reference sequence). The DNA for the CDR3 is TGTGCCAGCAGACCAAATCGGGACAGGGGTTCTGGAAACACCATATATTTT. Protein sequence: CASRPNRDRGSGNTIYF.

V and J are TRBV19 and TRBJ1-6; D possibly corresponds to TRBD1 (5 bases). This CDR3 region has 13 residues. The V gene's germline CDR1 is LNHDA and CDR2 SQIVND (reference sequence). V shed 7 bases and J shed 10 bases, with 14 bases lying between them. The CDR3 sequence: CASTSPGNSPLHF. CDR3 DNA sequence: TGTGCCAGTACCTCGCCAGGGAACTCACCCCTCCACTTT.